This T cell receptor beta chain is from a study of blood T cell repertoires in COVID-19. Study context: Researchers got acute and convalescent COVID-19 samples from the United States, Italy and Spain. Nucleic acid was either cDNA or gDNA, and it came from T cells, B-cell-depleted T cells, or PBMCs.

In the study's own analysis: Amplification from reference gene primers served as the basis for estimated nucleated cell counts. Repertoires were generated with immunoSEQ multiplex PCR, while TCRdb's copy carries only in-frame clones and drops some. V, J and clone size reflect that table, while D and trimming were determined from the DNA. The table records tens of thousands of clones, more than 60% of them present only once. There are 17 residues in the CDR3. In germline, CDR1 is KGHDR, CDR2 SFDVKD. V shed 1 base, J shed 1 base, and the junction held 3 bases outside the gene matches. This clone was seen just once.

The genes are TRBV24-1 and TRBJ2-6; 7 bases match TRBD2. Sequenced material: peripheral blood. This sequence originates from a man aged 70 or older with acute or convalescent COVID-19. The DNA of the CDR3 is TGTGCCACCAGTGATTTTGGGGGGGGATCTGGGGCCAACGTCCTGACTTTC. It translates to CATSDFGGGSGANVLTF.